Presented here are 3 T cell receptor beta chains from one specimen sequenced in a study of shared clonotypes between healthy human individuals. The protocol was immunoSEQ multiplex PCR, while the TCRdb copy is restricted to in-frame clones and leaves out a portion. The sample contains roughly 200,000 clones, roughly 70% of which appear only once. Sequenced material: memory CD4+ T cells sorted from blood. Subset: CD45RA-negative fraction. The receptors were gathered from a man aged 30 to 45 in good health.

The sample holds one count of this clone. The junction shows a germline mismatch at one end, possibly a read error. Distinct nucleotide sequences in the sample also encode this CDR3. The CDR3 DNA reads TGCGCCAGCAGTGAAGCGGGAGGGCCGGGAGAGACTCAGTACTTC. Protein sequence: CASSEAGGPGETQYF. The J gene is TRBJ2-5, the V gene TRBV5-1; TRBD2 aligns across 10 bases. CDR1 is SGHRS and CDR2 is YFSETQ in the germline V gene. CDR3 size: 15 residues.

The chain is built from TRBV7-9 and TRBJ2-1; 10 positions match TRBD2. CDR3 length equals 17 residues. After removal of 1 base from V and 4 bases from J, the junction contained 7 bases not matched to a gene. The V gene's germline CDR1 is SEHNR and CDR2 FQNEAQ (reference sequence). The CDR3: CASSLDGGTSVYNEQFF. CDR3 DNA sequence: TGTGCCAGCAGCTTAGACGGGGGGACTAGCGTTTACAATGAGCAGTTCTTC.

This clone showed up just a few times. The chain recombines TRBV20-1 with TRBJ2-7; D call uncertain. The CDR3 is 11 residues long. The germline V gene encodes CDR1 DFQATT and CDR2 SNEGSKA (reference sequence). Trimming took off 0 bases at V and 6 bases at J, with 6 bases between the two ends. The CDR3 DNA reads TGCAGTGCTAGAGATTACCGCGAGCAGTACTTC. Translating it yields CSARDYREQYF.